The sequence of this TCR beta chain was determined in a study of radiation and T cells in renal cell carcinoma. Whole-study findings and limits: Pretreatment tumor biopsies were lacking, so baseline clonotypes are unknown.

Time point in this sample: blood 2 weeks post-SBRT. The sample's treatment: 15 Gy SBRT to primary tumor, nephrectomy 4 weeks later. This renal cell carcinoma was of the clear cell type. Turning to this clone: The target antigen is unknown.

The length of the CDR3 is 13 residues. Germline V lookup: CDR1 SGHKS, CDR2 YYEKEE (reference sequence). Trimming took 4 bases from V and 3 from J; bases not matched to a gene: 2. The protocol was immunoSEQ multiplex PCR, while the TCRdb copy is restricted to in-frame clones and leaves out a portion. The repertoire holds some 70,000 clones, with about four fifths as singletons. The sequence was collected from a man in his fifties or sixties with renal cell carcinoma. The genes are TRBV5-5 and TRBJ2-3; 7 positions match TRBD1. Here the sequenced sample was blood, taken from a patient whose treatment included radiotherapy and nephrectomy. The CDR3 is CASSLTGTDTQYF. In DNA form, the CDR3 reads TGTGCCAGCAGCCTGACAGGGACAGATACGCAGTATTTT.